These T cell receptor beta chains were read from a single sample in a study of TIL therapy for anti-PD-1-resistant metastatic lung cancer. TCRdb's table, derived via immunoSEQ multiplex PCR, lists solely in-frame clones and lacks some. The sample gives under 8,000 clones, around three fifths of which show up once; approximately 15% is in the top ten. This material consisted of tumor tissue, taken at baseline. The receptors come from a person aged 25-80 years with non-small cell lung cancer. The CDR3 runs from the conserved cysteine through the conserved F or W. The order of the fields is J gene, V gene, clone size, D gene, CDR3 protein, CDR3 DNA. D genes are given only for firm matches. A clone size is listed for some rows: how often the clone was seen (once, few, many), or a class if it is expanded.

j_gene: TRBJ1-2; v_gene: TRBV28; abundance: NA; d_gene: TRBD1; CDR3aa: CASIEGANDYGYTF; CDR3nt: TGTGCCAGCATTGAGGGGGCGAACGACTATGGCTACACCTTC
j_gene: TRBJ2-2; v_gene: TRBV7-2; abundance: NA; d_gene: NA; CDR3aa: CASSLDRPNTGELFF; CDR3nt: TGTGCCAGCAGCCTGGACCGGCCGAACACCGGGGAGCTGTTTTTT
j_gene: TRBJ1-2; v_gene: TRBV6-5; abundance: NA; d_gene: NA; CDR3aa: CASSLVGGAGGYTF; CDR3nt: TGTGCCAGCAGCCTTGTCGGGGGGGCCGGTGGCTACACCTTC
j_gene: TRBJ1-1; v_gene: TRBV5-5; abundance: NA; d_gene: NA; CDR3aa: CASSLAGGGTEAFF; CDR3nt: TGTGCCAGCAGCTTGGCTGGGGGTGGAACTGAAGCTTTCTTT
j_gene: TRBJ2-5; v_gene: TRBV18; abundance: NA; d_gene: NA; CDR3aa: CASSPRGGETQYF; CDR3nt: TGTGCCAGCTCACCACGGGGAGGAGAGACCCAGTACTTC
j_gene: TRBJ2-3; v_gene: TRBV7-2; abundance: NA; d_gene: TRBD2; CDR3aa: CASSLIAGGQSDTQYF; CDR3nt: TGTGCCAGCAGCTTAATAGCGGGGGGGCAGTCAGATACGCAGTATTTT
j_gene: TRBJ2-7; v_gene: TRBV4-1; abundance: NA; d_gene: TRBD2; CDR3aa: CASSPQRTSGTYEQYF; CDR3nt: TGCGCCAGCAGCCCCCAGCGGACTAGCGGGACCTACGAGCAGTACTTC
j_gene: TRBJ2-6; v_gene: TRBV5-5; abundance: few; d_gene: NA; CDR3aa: CASSTSGANVLTF; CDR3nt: TGTGCCAGCAGTACCTCCGGGGCCAACGTCCTGACTTTC
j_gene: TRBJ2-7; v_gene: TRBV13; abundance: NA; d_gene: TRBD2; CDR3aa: CASSSRDYSYEQYF; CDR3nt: TGTGCCAGCAGCTCCCGGGACTACTCCTACGAGCAGTACTTC
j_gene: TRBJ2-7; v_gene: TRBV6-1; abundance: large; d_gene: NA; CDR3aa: CASSPRNARYEQYF; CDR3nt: TGTGCCAGCAGCCCCCGGAACGCCCGGTACGAGCAGTACTTC
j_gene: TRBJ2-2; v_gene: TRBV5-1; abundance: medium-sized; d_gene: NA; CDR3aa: CASQGLANTGELFF; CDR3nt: TGCGCCAGCCAGGGCCTAGCGAACACCGGGGAGCTGTTTTTT
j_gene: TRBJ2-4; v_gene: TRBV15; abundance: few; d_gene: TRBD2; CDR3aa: CATSRVREGTKNIQYF; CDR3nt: TGTGCCACCAGCAGAGTTCGGGAGGGGACCAAAAACATTCAGTACTTC
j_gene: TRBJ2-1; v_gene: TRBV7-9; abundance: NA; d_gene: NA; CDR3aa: CASSLRSGGDDEQFF; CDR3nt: TGTGCCAGCAGCCTGCGTTCCGGTGGCGACGATGAGCAGTTCTTC
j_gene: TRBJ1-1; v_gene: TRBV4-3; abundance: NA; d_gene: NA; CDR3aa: CASSQDLGSFSDTEAFF; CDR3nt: TGCGCCAGCAGCCAAGATCTTGGGAGCTTTAGTGACACTGAAGCTTTCTTT
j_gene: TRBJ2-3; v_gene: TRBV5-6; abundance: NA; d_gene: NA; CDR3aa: CASSLGWKYTDTQYF; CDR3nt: TGTGCCAGCAGCCTCGGTTGGAAGTACACAGATACGCAGTATTTT
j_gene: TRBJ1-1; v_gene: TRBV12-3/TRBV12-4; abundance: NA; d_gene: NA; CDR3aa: CASSLGVNTEAFF; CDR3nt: TGTGCCAGCAGTTTAGGGGTGAATACTGAAGCTTTCTTT
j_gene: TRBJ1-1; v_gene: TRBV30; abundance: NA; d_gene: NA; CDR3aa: CAWRGWATEAFF; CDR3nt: TGTGCCTGGAGGGGGTGGGCCACTGAAGCTTTCTTT
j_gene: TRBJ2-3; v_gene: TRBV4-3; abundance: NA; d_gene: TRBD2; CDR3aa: CASSQEISGGADTQYF; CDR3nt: TGCGCCAGCAGCCAAGAAATTTCGGGGGGGGCAGATACGCAGTATTTT
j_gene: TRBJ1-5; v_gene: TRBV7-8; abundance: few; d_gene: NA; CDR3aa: CASSLESRGTRNQPQHF; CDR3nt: TGTGCCAGCAGCTTAGAGTCTCGGGGGACGCGAAATCAGCCCCAGCATTTT
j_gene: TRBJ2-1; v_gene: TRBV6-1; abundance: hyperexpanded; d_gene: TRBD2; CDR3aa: CASSEGTSGSYEQFF; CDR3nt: TGTGCCAGCAGTGAAGGGACTAGCGGGAGCTATGAGCAGTTCTTC
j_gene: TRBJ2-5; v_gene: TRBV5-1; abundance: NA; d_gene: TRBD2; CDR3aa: CASRSGGRQETQYF; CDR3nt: TGCGCCAGCCGGTCCGGGGGGAGGCAAGAGACCCAGTACTTC
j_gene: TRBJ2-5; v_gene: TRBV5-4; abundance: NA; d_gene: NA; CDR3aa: CASSLIGTQETQYF; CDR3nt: TGTGCCAGCAGCTTGATCGGGACCCAAGAGACCCAGTACTTC
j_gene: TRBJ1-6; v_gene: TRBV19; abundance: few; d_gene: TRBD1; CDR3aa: CASRPGQEDNSPLHF; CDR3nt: TGTGCCAGTAGACCTGGACAGGAAGATAATTCACCCCTCCACTTT
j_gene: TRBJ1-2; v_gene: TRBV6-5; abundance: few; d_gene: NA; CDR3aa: CASSYYGGVNYGYTF; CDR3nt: TGTGCCAGCAGTTACTACGGCGGAGTTAACTATGGCTACACCTTC
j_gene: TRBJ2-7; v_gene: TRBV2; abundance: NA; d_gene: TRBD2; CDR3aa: CASGGLTSGSIRTYEQYF; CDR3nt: TGTGCCAGTGGGGGGCTGACTAGCGGCAGTATTCGGACCTACGAGCAGTACTTC
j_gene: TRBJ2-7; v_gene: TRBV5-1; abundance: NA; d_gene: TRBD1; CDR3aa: CASRAGTGGREQYF; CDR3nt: TGCGCCAGCAGGGCCGGGACAGGGGGTAGGGAGCAGTACTTC
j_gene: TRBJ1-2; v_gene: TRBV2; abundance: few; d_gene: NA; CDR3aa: CASSVVQGWSYTF; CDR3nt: TGTGCCAGCAGTGTTGTCCAAGGGTGGAGCTACACCTTC
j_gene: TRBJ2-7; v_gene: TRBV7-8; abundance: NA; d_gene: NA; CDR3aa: CASSIRDGAFYEQYF; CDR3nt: TGTGCCAGCAGCATCCGGGACGGAGCCTTCTACGAGCAGTACTTC
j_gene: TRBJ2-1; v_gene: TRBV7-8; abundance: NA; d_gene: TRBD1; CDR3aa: CASSLGTGLLSYNEQFF; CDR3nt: TGTGCCAGCAGCCTCGGGACAGGGCTTCTCTCCTACAATGAGCAGTTCTTC